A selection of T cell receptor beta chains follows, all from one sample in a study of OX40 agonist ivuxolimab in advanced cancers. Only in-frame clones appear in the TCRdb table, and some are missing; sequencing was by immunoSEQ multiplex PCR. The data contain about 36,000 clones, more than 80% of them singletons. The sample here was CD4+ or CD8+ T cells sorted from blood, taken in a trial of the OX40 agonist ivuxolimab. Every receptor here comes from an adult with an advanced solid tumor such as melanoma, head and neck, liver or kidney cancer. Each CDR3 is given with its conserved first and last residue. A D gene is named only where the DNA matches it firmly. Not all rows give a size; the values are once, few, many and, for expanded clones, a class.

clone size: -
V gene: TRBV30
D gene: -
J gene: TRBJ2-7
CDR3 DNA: TGTGCCTGGGCCCCCCTTGAGGGGGAGCAGTACTTC
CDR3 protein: CAWAPLEGEQYF

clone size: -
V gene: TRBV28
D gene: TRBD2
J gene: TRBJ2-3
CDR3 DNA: TGTGCCAGCAGTCCTAGCGGGGGGTGGGAAGATACGCAGTATTTT
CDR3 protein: CASSPSGGWEDTQYF

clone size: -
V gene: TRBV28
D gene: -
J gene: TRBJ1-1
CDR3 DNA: TGTGCCAGCAGCCTCTGGGACACTGAAGCTTTCTTT
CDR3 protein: CASSLWDTEAFF

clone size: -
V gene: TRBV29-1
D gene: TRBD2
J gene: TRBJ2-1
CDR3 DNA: TGCAGCGTTGAAGGTTGGGCGGGGGGGACCGTGCAGTTCTTC
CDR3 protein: CSVEGWAGGTVQFF

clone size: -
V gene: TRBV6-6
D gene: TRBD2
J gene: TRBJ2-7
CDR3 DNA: TGTGCCAGCAGTGGGGCTAGCGGGAGGTTTTCCTACGAGCAGTACTTC
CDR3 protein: CASSGASGRFSYEQYF

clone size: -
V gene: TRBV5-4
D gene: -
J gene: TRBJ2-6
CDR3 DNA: TGTGCCAGCAGTTATCTAGCCGGGAGCTCCTCTGGGGCCAACGTCCTGACTTTC
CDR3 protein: CASSYLAGSSSGANVLTF

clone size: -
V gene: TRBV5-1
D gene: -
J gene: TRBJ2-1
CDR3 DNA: TGCGCCAGCAGCTTGGTTAACGGCCTCTCCTACAATGAGCAGTTCTTC
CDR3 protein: CASSLVNGLSYNEQFF

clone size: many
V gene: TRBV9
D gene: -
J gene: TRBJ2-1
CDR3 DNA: TGTGCCACCGGGGACGGTTACAATGAGCAGTTCTTC
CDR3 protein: CATGDGYNEQFF

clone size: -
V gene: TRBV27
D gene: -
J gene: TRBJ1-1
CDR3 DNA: TGTGCCAGCAGCCCGGGGTTAGGTAATATTGAAGCTTTCTTT
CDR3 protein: CASSPGLGNIEAFF

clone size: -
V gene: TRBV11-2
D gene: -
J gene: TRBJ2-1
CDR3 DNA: TGTGCCAGCAGCCTGGTGGCCAATGAGCAGTTCTTC
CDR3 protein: CASSLVANEQFF

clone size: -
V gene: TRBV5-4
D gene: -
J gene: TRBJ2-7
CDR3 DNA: TGTGCCAGCAGCGCTCCGGACAGTGCTGGCGAGCAGTACTTC
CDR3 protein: CASSAPDSAGEQYF

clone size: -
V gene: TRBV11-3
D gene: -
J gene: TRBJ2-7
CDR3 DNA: TGTGCCAGCAGCTCCCCCGGGACTCCCTACGAGCAGTACTTC
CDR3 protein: CASSSPGTPYEQYF

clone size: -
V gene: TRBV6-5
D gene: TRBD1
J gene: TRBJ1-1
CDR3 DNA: TGTGCCAGCAGCCCGGGACAGTGGTCAGGCACTGAAGCTTTCTTT
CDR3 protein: CASSPGQWSGTEAFF

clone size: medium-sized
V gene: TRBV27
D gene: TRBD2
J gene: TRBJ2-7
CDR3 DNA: TGTGCCAGCAGTTCGGAACTAGCGAGCTCCTACGAGCAGTACTTC
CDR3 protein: CASSSELASSYEQYF

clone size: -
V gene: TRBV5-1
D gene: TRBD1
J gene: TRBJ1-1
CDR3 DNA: TGCGCCAGCAGCTTGGGCGCAGGGGGCGGAAACATGAACACTGAAGCTTTCTTT
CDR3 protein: CASSLGAGGGNMNTEAFF

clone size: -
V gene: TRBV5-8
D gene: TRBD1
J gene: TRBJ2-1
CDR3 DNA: TGTGCCAGCAGCGGGACAGGGGGGCACTACGGGGAGCAGTTCTTC
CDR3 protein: CASSGTGGHYGEQFF

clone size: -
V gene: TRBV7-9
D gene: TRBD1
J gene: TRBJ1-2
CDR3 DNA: TGTGCCAGCAGCGAAGGACCGGGACAGGGGGCAATTGGAGACGGCTACACCTTC
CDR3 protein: CASSEGPGQGAIGDGYTF

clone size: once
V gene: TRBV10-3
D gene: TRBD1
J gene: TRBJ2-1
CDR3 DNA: TGTGCCATCAGTGAGGCCTGGACAGGGGGCAGGAATGAGCAGTTCTTC
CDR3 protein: CAISEAWTGGRNEQFF

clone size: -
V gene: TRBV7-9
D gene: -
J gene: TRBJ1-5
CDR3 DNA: TGTGCCAGCAGCTTAGTCGGGGGAAATAGCAATCAGCCCCAGCATTTT
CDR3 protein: CASSLVGGNSNQPQHF

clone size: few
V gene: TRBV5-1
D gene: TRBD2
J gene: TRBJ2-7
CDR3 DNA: TGCGCCAGCAGCTTTGGGCGGGGGGCCCTGGAGCAGTACTTC
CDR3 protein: CASSFGRGALEQYF

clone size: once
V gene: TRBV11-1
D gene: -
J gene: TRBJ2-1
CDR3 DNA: TGTGCCAGCAGCTCTGACTCACGGAAAAGCTCCTACAATGAGCAGTTCTTC
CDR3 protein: CASSSDSRKSSYNEQFF

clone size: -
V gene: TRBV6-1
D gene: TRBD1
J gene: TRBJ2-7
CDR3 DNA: TGTGCCAGCAGTGGGACAGGGGGCATCGAGCAGTACTTC
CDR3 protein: CASSGTGGIEQYF

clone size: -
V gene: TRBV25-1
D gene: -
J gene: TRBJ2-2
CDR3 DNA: TGTGCCAGCAGTGACCATATCTCCGGGGAGCTGTTTTTT
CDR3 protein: CASSDHISGELFF